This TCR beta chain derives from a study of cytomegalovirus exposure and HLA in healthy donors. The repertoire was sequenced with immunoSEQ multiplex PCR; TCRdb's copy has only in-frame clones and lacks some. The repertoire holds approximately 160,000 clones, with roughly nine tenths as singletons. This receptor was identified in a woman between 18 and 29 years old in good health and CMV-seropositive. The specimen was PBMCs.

DNA for the CDR3: TGTGCCAGCAGGGCTAGCATCGCTAGCACAGATACGCAGTATTTT. This gives the protein CASRASIASTDTQYF. The gene calls are TRBV6-5 and TRBJ2-3; a weak D match, TRBD2 (5 bases). The V end lost 6 bases, the J end lost 0 bases, and 13 bases lay between the germline ends. This CDR3 comprises 15 residues. The V gene's germline CDR1 is MNHEY and CDR2 SVGAGI.